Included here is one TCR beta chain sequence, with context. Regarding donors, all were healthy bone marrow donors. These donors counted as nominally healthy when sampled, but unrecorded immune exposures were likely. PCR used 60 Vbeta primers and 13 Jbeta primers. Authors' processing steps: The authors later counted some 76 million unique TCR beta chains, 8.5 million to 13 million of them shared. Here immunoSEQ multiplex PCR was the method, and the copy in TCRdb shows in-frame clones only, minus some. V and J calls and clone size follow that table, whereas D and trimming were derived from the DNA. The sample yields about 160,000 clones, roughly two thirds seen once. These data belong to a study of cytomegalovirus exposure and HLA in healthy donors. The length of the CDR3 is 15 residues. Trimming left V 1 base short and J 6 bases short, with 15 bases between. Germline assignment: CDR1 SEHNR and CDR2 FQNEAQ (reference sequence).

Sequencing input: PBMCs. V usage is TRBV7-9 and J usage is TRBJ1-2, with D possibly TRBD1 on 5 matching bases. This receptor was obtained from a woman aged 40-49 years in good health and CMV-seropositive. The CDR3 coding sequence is TGTGCCAGCAGCTTAGAGGGCGGGGGGGTCGATGGCTACACCTTC. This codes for CASSLEGGGVDGYTF.